A single sample gave rise to the 32 T cell receptor beta chains below, sequenced in a study of CD8 T cells in ankylosing spondylitis. Study findings and constraints: Typical of ankylosing spondylitis blood, it appeared, was a TCR beta motif of under 10 highly homologous variants.

These receptors have no identified antigens. TCRdb re-analysed the 5' RACE reads in MiXCR, keeping a single row per CDR3 protein. This table holds approximately 300,000 distinct CDR3 sequences, approximately 8% found once. Specimen: blood, either unsorted or a sorted T cell fraction (not recorded which). The receptors were sampled from a male donor with ankylosing spondylitis.

This chain connects TRBV12-5 to TRBJ2-3; 8 bases agree with TRBD1. Losses at the gene ends were 6 bases for V and 2 bases for J; bases not matched to a gene: 10. CDR1 is LGHNT and CDR2 is FRNRAP in the germline V gene. The CDR3 sequence is 16 residues long. This chain's CDR3 is CASGPGDRGFTDTQYF. The CDR3 DNA reads as TGTGCTAGTGGCCCTGGAGACAGGGGCTTCACAGATACGCAGTATTTT.

This clonotype was picked up a small number of times. V gene TRBV9 combines with J gene TRBJ1-5; D unclear. CDR3 length: 17 residues. Germline loops: CDR1 SGDLS, CDR2 YYNGEE. V was clipped by 4 bases and J by 1 base, with 18 bases between them. CDR3 loop: CASSPRGESGSNQPQHF. CDR3 bases: TGTGCCAGCAGCCCCCGGGGTGAGTCCGGCAGCAATCAGCCCCAGCATTTT.

The sample holds many counts of this clonotype. This sequence joins TRBV5-1 and TRBJ1-5; no clear D gene. Germline lookup yields CDR1 SGHRS and CDR2 YFSETQ. V was shortened by 1 base and J by 0 bases, with 8 bases between the two germline ends. The CDR3 contains 15 residues. The DNA for the CDR3 is TGCGCCAGCAGCTTGCAGTCAGGTAGCAATCAGCCCCAGCATTTT. Its translation is CASSLQSGSNQPQHF.

This clonotype was seen ten or more times. This chain links TRBV2 with TRBJ2-1, with D uncertain. Deletions cut 8 bases from V and 7 bases from J, with 15 bases between. The length of the CDR3 is 13 residues. The germline CDR1 and CDR2 sequences are SNHLY and FYNNEI. The DNA for the CDR3 is TGTGCCAGCGAGATTATGGCCGAGAATGAGCAGTTCTTC. The encoded protein is CASEIMAENEQFF.

This clonotype occurred many times. The chain combines TRBV5-1 with TRBJ1-5; perhaps TRBD1 as D (5 bases). V lost 2 bases and J 1 base, leaving 10 bases between the germline ends. This CDR3 is built from 15 residues. Germline V gives CDR1 SGHRS, CDR2 YFSETQ. CDR3 in amino acids: CASSFQGGSNQPQHF. CDR3 nucleotides: TGCGCCAGCAGCTTCCAGGGTGGGAGCAATCAGCCCCAGCATTTT.

This clonotype occurred a few times. The chain combines TRBV29-1 with TRBJ2-7; no clear D. The ends were cut back, 4 bases at V and 7 bases at J, with 14 bases in the middle. The CDR3 is 12 residues long. Germline CDR1 is SQVTM and CDR2 is ANQGSEA. This CDR3 is CSVAGPQEEQYF. CDR3 in DNA: TGCAGCGTTGCCGGACCCCAAGAAGAGCAGTACTTC.

The table lists this clonotype with a few counts. V and J are TRBV11-3 and TRBJ1-1, with 7 nucleotides matching TRBD1. The CDR3 runs 15 residues. After removal of 5 bases from V and 4 bases from J, the junction contained 10 bases not matched to a gene. CDR1 SGHNT and CDR2 YENEEA come from the germline V gene. Written as DNA, the CDR3 is TGTGCCAGCAGCCCGCCCGACAGGGCAGGCACTGAAGCTTTCTTT. Protein product: CASSPPDRAGTEAFF.

V usage is TRBV12-3 or TRBV12-4 and J usage is TRBJ2-3; 11 nucleotides agree with TRBD2. There are 16 residues in the CDR3. V shed 6 bases and J 0 bases; nucleotides not matched to a gene: 5. The CDR3 is CASRTGLAVSTDTQYF. As DNA, the CDR3 is TGTGCCAGCAGGACGGGACTAGCGGTTAGCACAGATACGCAGTATTTT.

This clonotype came up a few times. The rearrangement joins TRBV27 to TRBJ1-1; D is possibly TRBD1 (6 bases). Trimming stripped 3 bases from V and 4 bases from J, with 15 bases between. Germline CDR1 is MNHEY and CDR2 is SMNVEV (reference sequence). The CDR3 runs 15 residues. CDR3 amino acids: CASSLTGLLGTEAFF. The CDR3 DNA sequence: TGTGCCAGCAGTTTGACAGGCCTATTGGGCACTGAAGCTTTCTTT.

The J gene is TRBJ2-6, the V gene TRBV29-1; tentatively, D is TRBD2 (5 bases). Looked up from germline, CDR1 is SQVTM and CDR2 is ANQGSEA. V lost 7 bases to trimming and J lost 3 bases, with 7 bases between them. There are 12 residues in the CDR3. The CDR3 loop reads CSAGDGANVLTF. CDR3 coding DNA: TGCAGCGCCGGGGATGGGGCCAACGTCCTGACTTTC.

The chain uses TRBV5-1 and TRBJ2-1, with 12 bases identical to TRBD2. The trim removed 4 bases at V and 3 bases at J, leaving 5 bases unmatched. The CDR3 contains 16 residues. The germline V gene encodes CDR1 SGHRS and CDR2 YFSETQ. The CDR3: CASSRRTSGDYNEQFF. The CDR3 region has the DNA TGCGCCAGCAGCCGGCGGACTAGCGGGGACTACAATGAGCAGTTCTTC.

This clonotype came up a few times. The rearrangement joins TRBV20-1 to TRBJ1-6; no firm D call. Trimming pared 1 base from V and 7 bases from J, leaving 5 bases between. Germline lookup yields CDR1 DFQATT and CDR2 SNEGSKA (reference sequence). CDR3 length: 12 amino acids. The CDR3, as DNA: TGCAGTGCTAGAGTTTCGAATTCACCCCTCCACTTT. Translated, it gives CSARVSNSPLHF.

A few counts support this clonotype. V and J are TRBV18 and TRBJ2-7; D perhaps matches TRBD1 (6 bases). Germline-derived CDR1 and CDR2 are KGHSH and LQKENI. This CDR3 comprises 14 residues. V was pared by 3 bases and J by 0 bases, with 9 bases between. The CDR3 DNA follows: TGTGCCAGCTCACCGGGGGCAGCCTCCTACGAGCAGTACTTC. Translated: CASSPGAASYEQYF.

This clonotype was seen repeatedly, ten times or more. The chain joins TRBV2 to TRBJ2-1; 8 bases are shared with TRBD2. V trimming: 6 bases; J trimming: 8 bases; junction bases outside the gene matches: 15. The germline V gene has CDR1 SNHLY and CDR2 FYNNEI. The CDR3 covers 16 residues. The CDR3: CASSADYSGEGYEQFF. CDR3 nucleotides: TGTGCCAGCAGCGCAGACTATAGCGGGGAGGGTTATGAGCAGTTCTTC.

The table lists this clonotype with a few counts. CDR3 sequence: CASSHGQGYTGELFF. The CDR3 DNA is TGCGCCAGCAGCCATGGACAGGGGTACACCGGGGAGCTGTTTTTT. The chain combines TRBV4-3 with TRBJ2-2; 9 bases are shared with TRBD1. Germline values: CDR1 LGHNA, CDR2 YSLEER. The length of the CDR3 is 15 residues. V lost 3 bases to trimming and J lost 3 bases; unmatched junction nucleotides: 2.

This clonotype was observed at least ten times. The V call is TRBV7-3, the J call TRBJ1-1; tentative D call: TRBD1 (5 bases). Germline V lookup: CDR1 SGHTA, CDR2 FQGTGA. The V end was cut by 2 bases, the J end by 4 bases, with 17 bases between. The CDR3 has 16 residues. The CDR3, as DNA: TGTGCCAGCAGCTTAGATCAACCGGGGGTAACCACTGAAGCTTTCTTT. Translation gives CASSLDQPGVTTEAFF.

In its sample, this clonotype was seen a few times. V is TRBV20-1 and J is TRBJ2-2; D remains ambiguous. The CDR3 contains 13 residues. Trimming left V 3 bases short and J 5 bases short, with 10 bases between. CDR1 DFQATT and CDR2 SNEGSKA come from the germline V gene (reference sequence). CDR3 region: CSASRAVTGELFF. CDR3 bases: TGCAGTGCTAGTAGGGCAGTTACCGGGGAGCTGTTTTTT.

In its sample, this clonotype was seen a few times. The rearrangement uses TRBV5-4 and TRBJ2-2; D is possibly TRBD2 (6 bases). The CDR3 is made up of 16 amino acids. The germline CDR1 and CDR2 sequences are SGHNT and YYREEE (reference sequence). The V and J ends lost 6 bases and 4 bases respectively, with 19 bases between them. CDR3 protein: CASTPGLSTPTGELFF. DNA of the CDR3: TGTGCCAGCACCCCGGGACTTTCCACTCCCACCGGGGAGCTGTTTTTT.

This clonotype was detected many times. The rearrangement links TRBV28 to TRBJ2-7, with 8 nucleotides matching TRBD1. Germline values: CDR1 MDHEN, CDR2 SYDVKM. V gave up 6 bases and J gave up 1 base; unmatched junction bases: 8. CDR3 length equals 15 residues. As DNA, the CDR3 is TGTGCCAGCAGCTCGGACAGGGATGGGTCCTACGAGCAGTACTTC. It codes for CASSSDRDGSYEQYF.

This clonotype has a count of ten or more. The rearrangement joins TRBV20-1 to TRBJ1-1; D may be TRBD1 (5 bases). Per germline, CDR1 DFQATT and CDR2 SNEGSKA (reference sequence). V lost 3 bases to trimming and J lost 1 base, with 15 bases between them. The CDR3 is 15 amino acids. The CDR3 reads CSASLIATGNTEAFF. CDR3 in DNA: TGCAGTGCTAGCCTCATCGCCACAGGGAACACTGAAGCTTTCTTT.

The chain couples TRBV20-1 to TRBJ2-4, with 10 bases that match TRBD1. This CDR3 spans 13 amino acids. With V trimmed by 6 bases and J by 7 bases, 6 bases remained unmatched. Germline-derived CDR1 and CDR2 are DFQATT and SNEGSKA (reference sequence). DNA for the CDR3: TGCAGTGCGACACCGGGACAGGGGAACATTCAGTACTTC. Protein sequence: CSATPGQGNIQYF.

The rearrangement uses TRBV10-3 and TRBJ2-3; D may be TRBD1 (6 bases). Looked up from germline, CDR1 is ENHRY and CDR2 is SYGVKD. CDR3 length: 22 amino acids. V gave up 3 bases and J gave up 0 bases, with 31 bases separating them. CDR3 in DNA: TGTGCCATCAGTGATGTCCCCGGACTCACTGATGGGGACATCGTCAGCACAGATACGCAGTATTTT. Translating gives CAISDVPGLTDGDIVSTDTQYF.

This clonotype was found many times. This chain connects TRBV29-1 to TRBJ1-2, with D unclear. CDR1 and CDR2 (germline): SQVTM, ANQGSEA. V dropped 2 bases and J dropped 7 bases, with 11 bases sitting between them. CDR3 size: 12 residues. CDR3 region: CSVEMGRFGYTF. In DNA, the CDR3 is TGCAGCGTTGAAATGGGTCGATTTGGCTACACCTTC.

CDR3 sequence (DNA): TGTGCCAGCAGCCCTCGGGACCTACAGGACCACGAGCAGTACTTC. This gives the protein CASSPRDLQDHEQYF. The chain employs TRBV7-8 and TRBJ2-7; D is tentatively TRBD1 or TRBD2 (5 bases each). Germline V lookup: CDR1 SGHVS, CDR2 FQNEAQ. The CDR3 totals 15 residues. The V end was cut by 5 bases, the J end by 5 bases, with 19 bases between.

The chain joins TRBV4-2 to TRBJ2-1; D is perhaps TRBD2 (6 bases). The CDR3 contains 18 residues. Germline V gene sequence: CDR1 LGHNA, CDR2 YNFKEQ. V lost 6 bases to trimming and J lost 0 bases, with 21 bases between them. CDR3 nucleotides: TGTGCCAGCAGTCCAATCTTAGCGGAAGAGTACTCCTACAATGAGCAGTTCTTC. Protein: CASSPILAEEYSYNEQFF.

This clonotype has only a few counts. The chain is built from TRBV10-3 and TRBJ2-1; 13 positions match TRBD2. Germline CDR1 reads ENHRY; CDR2 reads SYGVKD. V gave up 0 bases and J gave up 7 bases; unmatched junction bases: 6. This CDR3 has 17 amino acids. The CDR3 DNA sequence: TGTGCCATCAGTGAGTCTGGGACTAGCGGGATAAAGAATGAGCAGTTCTTC. Protein product: CAISESGTSGIKNEQFF.

The chain employs TRBV7-9 and TRBJ1-2; 12 bases agree with TRBD1. The CDR3 length is 15 residues. CDR1 is SEHNR and CDR2 is FQNEAQ in the germline V gene (reference sequence). The V gene end was trimmed by 6 bases and the J gene end by 4 bases; junction bases not matched to a gene: 6. CDR3 bases: TGTGCCAGCAGTCCCGGGACAGGGGGCGGCTATGGCTACACCTTC. Amino acids: CASSPGTGGGYGYTF.

The gene calls are TRBV4-1 and TRBJ1-2; TRBD1 is a possible D gene (5 bases). CDR3 length: 16 amino acids. Germline assignment: CDR1 MGHRA and CDR2 YSYEKL. Trimming took off 6 bases at V and 2 bases at J, with 19 bases between the two ends. The CDR3 DNA is TGCGCCAGCAGTCTTTTTACAACGGGACGGAACTATGGCTACACCTTC. Protein product: CASSLFTTGRNYGYTF.

V usage is TRBV28 and J usage is TRBJ1-5; 7 bases line up with TRBD1. The germline V gene has CDR1 MDHEN and CDR2 SYDVKM. V lost 2 bases, J lost 7 bases, and 8 bases stayed unmatched. This CDR3 comprises 15 residues. The CDR3 region is CASSLAAGGVQPQHF. CDR3 sequence (DNA): TGTGCCAGCAGTTTAGCGGCAGGGGGTGTGCAGCCCCAGCATTTT.

The CDR3 DNA follows: TGTGCCAGCAGCCCATATGGCGGGAGGGCCTACAATGAGCAGTTCTTC. The encoded protein is CASSPYGGRAYNEQFF. This chain links TRBV5-5 with TRBJ2-1; TRBD2 matches at 9 bases. Germline V CDR1 and CDR2: SGHKS, YYEKEE (reference sequence). V lost 4 bases, J lost 2 bases, and 7 bases stayed unmatched. CDR3 length: 16 residues. Looking up the rest from reference TRBV5-5 and TRBJ2-1 gives the full variable domain: DAGVTQSPTHLIKTRGQQVTLRCSPISGHKSVSWYQQVLGQGPQFIFQYYEKEERGRGNFPDRFSARQFPNYSSELNVNALLLGDSALYLCASSPYGGRAYNEQFFGPGTRLTVL.

Notes on this clonotype: This may come from a read error, since a much larger clone is one base off. No conserved phenylalanine or tryptophan is present at the end of the CDR3, so a read error is the likely explanation. CDR3 DNA sequence: TGTGCCAGCAGTTCCAGGACCCTCCATAGCACAGATACGCAGTATATT. Encoded protein: CASSSRTLHSTDTQYI. The rearrangement links TRBV6-5 to TRBJ2-3; D remains ambiguous. Germline CDR1 reads MNHEY; CDR2 reads SVGAGI. V was cut by 4 bases and J by 0 bases, with 14 bases left in between. CDR3 length equals 16 residues.

The chain is built from TRBV20-1 and TRBJ1-4; 9 bases fit TRBD1. This CDR3 spans 16 amino acids. The V and J ends lost 6 bases and 10 bases, in that order; junction bases with no gene match: 18. Germline CDR1 reads DFQATT; CDR2 reads SNEGSKA (reference sequence). Written as DNA, the CDR3 is TGCAGTGCCAGGAGACCCCGGGACAGGGATATAGGAAAACTGTTTTTT. Amino acids: CSARRPRDRDIGKLFF.